These T cell receptor beta chains were read from a single sample in a study of blood T cell repertoires in COVID-19. The data were produced by immunoSEQ multiplex PCR, yet TCRdb's version contains in-frame clones alone and is incomplete. The data hold tens of thousands of clones, with roughly 87% observed a single time. Sequenced material: peripheral blood. All receptors come from a woman aged 80 or older with COVID-19, enrolled during active disease. The CDR3 runs from the conserved cysteine through the conserved F or W.

CASSQVTGEQYF	TRBJ2-7	TRBV14
CASSLLGTATSFYGYTF	TRBJ1-2	TRBV28
CATSRARGGGYNEQFF	TRBJ2-1	TRBV15
CASSPSPGSGYTF	TRBJ1-2	TRBV11-3
CAISESIEGAYEQYF	TRBJ2-7	TRBV10-3
CASSSLFGELFF	TRBJ2-2	TRBV11-2
CASSSMPSGVGDTQYF	TRBJ2-3	TRBV5-1
CASSRRDRVPYEQYF	TRBJ2-7	TRBV3-1/TRBV3-2
CASSLSGGGYGYTF	TRBJ1-2	TRBV27
CASTPTSGSNEQYF	TRBJ2-7	TRBV7-2
CASSYRGSVGETQYF	TRBJ2-5	TRBV6-5
CASSIGKRGLFPGNTIYF	TRBJ1-3	TRBV19
CAQNLERNTEAFF	TRBJ1-1	TRBV2
CASSQGSNEQFF	TRBJ2-1	TRBV3-1/TRBV3-2
CASSISRSADTQYF	TRBJ2-3	TRBV19
CASSQGQGLDYEQYF	TRBJ2-7	TRBV7-6
CASRDKEVYSPLHF	TRBJ1-6	TRBV5-1
CASTLLPGAGGRSPLHF	TRBJ1-6	TRBV27
CASSPQGRTGANVLTF	TRBJ2-6	TRBV18
CASSERPATGSYGYTF	TRBJ1-2	TRBV6-1
CASSTATGGTEAFF	TRBJ1-1	TRBV5-1
CSVTEGNTEAFF	TRBJ1-1	TRBV29-1
CASSSMGYRDGYGYTF	TRBJ1-2	TRBV7-2
CASSRGSPTDTQYF	TRBJ2-3	TRBV18
CASSLDFSSTYEQYF	TRBJ2-7	TRBV27
CASSMLDRSYEQYF	TRBJ2-7	TRBV19
CATHSDRLGNEQFF	TRBJ2-1	TRBV15
CASSLRGGGPAGELFF	TRBJ2-2	TRBV27
CASSFTSGGANEQFF	TRBJ2-1	TRBV7-3
CASSHRDRVMGDTEAFF	TRBJ1-1	TRBV14
CASSYSDTNYGYTF	TRBJ1-2	TRBV2
CSVDSGGYNEQFF	TRBJ2-1	TRBV29-1
CASSPSGANTGELFF	TRBJ2-2	TRBV2
CASSSGDGTDTQYF	TRBJ2-3	TRBV5-1
CASSSGQGSNGYTF	TRBJ1-2	TRBV7-9
CATEGQPGETQYF	TRBJ2-5	TRBV24-1
CASSQARGTYGYTF	TRBJ1-2	TRBV3-1/TRBV3-2
CASSHGQGSGQETQYF	TRBJ2-5	TRBV4-1
CASSQDGQFTSGNTIYF	TRBJ1-3	TRBV4-2
CASSAGLAGGIDTQYF	TRBJ2-3	TRBV9
CASSDRGTGEFEQYF	TRBJ2-7	TRBV7-6
CASSQETGFNYGYTF	TRBJ1-2	TRBV14
CAWSVNRGIGELFF	TRBJ2-2	TRBV30
CASSFESGHTGNTIYF	TRBJ1-3	TRBV5-4